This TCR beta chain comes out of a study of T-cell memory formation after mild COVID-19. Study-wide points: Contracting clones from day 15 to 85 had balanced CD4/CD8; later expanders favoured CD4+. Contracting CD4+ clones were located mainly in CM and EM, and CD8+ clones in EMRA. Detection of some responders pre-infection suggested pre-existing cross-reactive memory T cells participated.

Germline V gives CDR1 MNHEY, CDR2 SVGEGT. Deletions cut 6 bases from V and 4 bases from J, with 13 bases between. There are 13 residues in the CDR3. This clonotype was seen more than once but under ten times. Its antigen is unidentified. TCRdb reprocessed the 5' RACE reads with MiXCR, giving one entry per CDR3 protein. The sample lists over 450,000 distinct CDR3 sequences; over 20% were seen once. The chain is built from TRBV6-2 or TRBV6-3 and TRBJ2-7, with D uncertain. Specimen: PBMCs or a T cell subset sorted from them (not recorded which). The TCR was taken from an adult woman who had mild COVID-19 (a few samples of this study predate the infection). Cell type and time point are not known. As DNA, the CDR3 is TGTGCCAGCAGCTCCCTGGCGTTTTACGAGCAGTACTTC. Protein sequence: CASSSLAFYEQYF.